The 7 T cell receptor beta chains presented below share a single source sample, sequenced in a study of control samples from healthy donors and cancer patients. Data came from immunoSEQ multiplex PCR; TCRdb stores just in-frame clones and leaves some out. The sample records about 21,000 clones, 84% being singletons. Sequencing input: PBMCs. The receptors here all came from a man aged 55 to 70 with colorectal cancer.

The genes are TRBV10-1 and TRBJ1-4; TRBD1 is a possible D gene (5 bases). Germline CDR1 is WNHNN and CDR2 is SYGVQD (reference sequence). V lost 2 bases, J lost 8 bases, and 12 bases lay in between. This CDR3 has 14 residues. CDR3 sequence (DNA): TGCGCCAGCAGTGAGCCTGCAAGGGGAGAAAAACTGTTTTTT. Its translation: CASSEPARGEKLFF.

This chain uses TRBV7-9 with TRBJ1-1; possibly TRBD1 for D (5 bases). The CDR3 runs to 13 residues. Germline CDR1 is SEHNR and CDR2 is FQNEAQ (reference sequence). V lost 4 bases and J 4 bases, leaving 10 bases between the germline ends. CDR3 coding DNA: TGTGCCAGCAGCTCAAGACAGATCACTGAAGCTTTCTTT. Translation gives CASSSRQITEAFF.

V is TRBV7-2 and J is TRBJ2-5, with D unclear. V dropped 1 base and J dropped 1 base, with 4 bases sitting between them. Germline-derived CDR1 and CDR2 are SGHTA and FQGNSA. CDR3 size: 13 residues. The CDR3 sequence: CASSLGVQETQYF. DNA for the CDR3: TGTGCCAGCAGCTTAGGGGTCCAAGAGACCCAGTACTTC. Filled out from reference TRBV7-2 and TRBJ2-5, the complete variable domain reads GAGVSQSPSNKVTEKGKDVELRCDPISGHTALYWYRQSLGQGLEFLIYFQGNSAPDKSGLPSDRFSAERTGGSVSTLTIQRTQQEDSAVYLCASSLGVQETQYFGPGTRLLVL.

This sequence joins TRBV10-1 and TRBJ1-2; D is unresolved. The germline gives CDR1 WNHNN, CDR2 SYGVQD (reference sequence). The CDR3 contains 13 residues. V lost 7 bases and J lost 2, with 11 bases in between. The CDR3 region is CASTRDLNYGYTF. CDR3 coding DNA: TGCGCCAGCACCCGCGATTTAAACTATGGCTACACCTTC.

The CDR3 DNA is TGCGCCAGCAGCGCCCGGGACAGAACTGAAGCTTTCTTT. Protein: CASSARDRTEAFF. This sequence joins TRBV5-1 and TRBJ1-1; 7 nucleotides align to TRBD1. The CDR3 covers 13 residues. CDR1 and CDR2 (germline): SGHRS, YFSETQ. V lost 4 bases to trimming and J lost 5 bases; unmatched junction nucleotides: 5.

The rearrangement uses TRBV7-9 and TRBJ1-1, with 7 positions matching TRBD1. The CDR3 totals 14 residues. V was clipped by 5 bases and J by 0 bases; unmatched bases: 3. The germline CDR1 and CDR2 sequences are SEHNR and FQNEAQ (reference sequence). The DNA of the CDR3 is TGTGCCAGCAGCCCAGGGGGTCTGAACACTGAAGCTTTCTTT. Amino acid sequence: CASSPGGLNTEAFF.

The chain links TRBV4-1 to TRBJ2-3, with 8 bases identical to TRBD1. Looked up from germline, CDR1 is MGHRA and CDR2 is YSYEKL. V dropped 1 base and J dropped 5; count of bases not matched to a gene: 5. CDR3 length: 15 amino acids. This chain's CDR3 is CASSQVGTGGDTQYF. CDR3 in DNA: TGCGCCAGCAGCCAAGTTGGGACAGGCGGAGATACGCAGTATTTT.